The TCR beta chain under discussion was sequenced for a study of blood T cell repertoires in COVID-19. Study summary: There were acute and convalescent COVID-19 samples, and they came from the United States, Italy and Spain.

Germline V lookup: CDR1 SEHNR, CDR2 FQNEAQ (reference sequence). With 5 bases removed from V and 3 bases from J, the gap between germline ends came to 21 bases. The CDR3 length is 17 residues. Clones were read by immunoSEQ multiplex PCR, and TCRdb kept only the in-frame ones, dropping some. The sample shows about 350,000 clones, about 90% of them seen only once. Allocation to cohorts depended on clinical history reported by the participants. For recovered donors of Cohort 3, there were two negative PCRs, clearance, or symptom resolution. The specimen sequenced was PBMCs or T cells enriched from blood (not recorded which). This chain uses TRBV7-9 with TRBJ2-3; a possible D gene is TRBD1 (6 bases). The TCR originated in a woman aged 25 to 45 who had recovered from COVID-19. CDR3 sequence (DNA): TGTGCCAGCAGCCCCCAGGCCAGGGGCATACGAACAGATACGCAGTATTTT. Translating gives CASSPQARGIRTDTQYF. The whole variable domain, filled in from reference TRBV7-9 and TRBJ2-3, reads DTGVSQNPRHKITKRGQNVTFRCDPISEHNRLYWYRQTLGQGPEFLTYFQNEAQLEKSRLLSDRFSAERPKGSFSTLEIQRTEQGDSAMYLCASSPQARGIRTDTQYFGPGTRLTVL.